The source of this T cell receptor (beta chain) is a study of T cells in Graves' hyperthyroidism and ophthalmopathy (dated by TCRdb to about 2019). About the study as a whole: Peripheral blood was sampled at the time of initial diagnosis, prior to any treatment. TCR V-J signatures able to tell the groups apart were searched for in a discovery cohort of about a hundred patients, of whom 43 had Graves' ophthalmopathy and more than 55 had stable Graves' hyperthyroidism. Prospective prediction of ophthalmopathy was tested in an independent validation cohort consisting of 18 hyperthyroidism patients and more than 15 patients who later progressed to ophthalmopathy. The 75 to 100 discovery patients were divided at random into training and test sets in a 7:3 ratio. In several Graves' hyperthyroidism patients, the study also compared T-cell repertoires from thyroid tissue with T-cell repertoires from blood. After blood sampling, hyperthyroidism patients were treated with methimazole at a starting dose of 30 mg daily, and ophthalmopathy patients were treated with high-dose intravenous methylprednisolone. The paper reports TCR Vbeta CDR3 sequencing of more than 120 peripheral blood samples: 43 ophthalmopathy, about 75 hyperthyroidism and 17 progressor patients.

Study-wide conclusions, independent of this receptor: Most expanded thyroid clonotypes (frequency above 0.001) were also detected in blood, suggesting blood repertoires may reflect thyroid immune responses. Sample size was not statistically predetermined, and investigators were not blinded to group allocation. In cross-validation, a model built on a 13 V-J signature told ophthalmopathy apart from stable hyperthyroidism with roughly 87% sensitivity and around 81% specificity, and in testing the same model reached 80%/75%. During validation, the model predicted progression to ophthalmopathy a median of about 6.5 months ahead of onset, with almost 71% sensitivity and roughly 72% specificity.

The TCR beta CDR3 regions were amplified from RNA transcripts. For the first round of RT-PCR on the TCR CDR3, the HTBI primer set was used together with the Qiagen OneStep RT-PCR kit. Libraries were constructed in a second round of multiplex PCR, after which size selection and purification were carried out. Libraries were sequenced paired-end with 100 bp reads on an Illumina HiSeq2000. As for the authors' bioinformatics: SOAPnuke was used to process the raw data, throwing out any read that contained adapters or uncalled bases, had a mean Phred below 15, or lacked an exact constant-primer or identifier match. COPE v1.2.5 was used to merge high-quality paired reads, and clonotypes were defined as unique nucleotide sequences. Clonotypes were aligned to IMGT TRBV, TRBD and TRBJ reference segments using MiTCR v1.1. The analysis was restricted to V-J combinations with a frequency above 0.0001, which together covered roughly 99% of the repertoires. The TCS score was defined as F50 (clonal expansion) divided by E x V (chaos), with BLOSUM62-based TCRdist calculated between CDR3 peptides within each V-J. Welch's t-statistics and random forest reduced roughly 530 V-J features to 10 to 15, which were used in a naive Bayes classifier (R e1071). TCRdb trimmed the raw reads at Q25, called clones with MiXCR and kept productive beta chains. Identical CDR3 protein sequences are pooled into one entry, listed with their most common genes and DNA. The V and J calls reflect TCRdb's pipeline rather than the authors' work. Counted in this sample were approximately 330,000 distinct CDR3 sequences; roughly 15% of them appeared once. The biggest ten clones account for 34% of the sample.

Ophthalmopathy patients had moderately to severely active disease, with a Clinical Activity Score of 3 or more, a NOSPECS grade of 4 or more, and a disease duration of less than 3 months. Patients with uncontrolled infections, other autoimmune diseases, pregnancy or lactation were excluded. Clinical symptoms, serum thyroxine and TRAb, thyroid ultrasound, and orbital computed tomography formed the basis for the diagnoses. PBMCs were separated from roughly 9.3 ml of fresh peripheral blood using Ficoll-Paque density gradient centrifugation. Total RNA was extracted using Trizol reagent, and RNA quality was assessed on an Agilent 2100 Bioanalyzer. The V end loses 3 bases and the J end loses 3 bases, and a stretch of 15 bases separates them. CDR1 and CDR2, per the germline V gene, are MDHEN and SYDVKM. Reading from cysteine to phenylalanine, the CDR3 counts 16 amino acids. Solely the CDR3 DNA is kept, with 48 bases framed from the first base.

For this clonotype: Its binding antigen is unknown. Per-nucleotide qualities are absent, and no much larger clonotype sits a single base away.

The sequence was collected from a woman aged 40-49 years with Graves' ophthalmopathy. The sample consisted of blood. This chain joins TRBV28 to TRBJ1-5; TRBD1 is a possible D gene, resting on 5 matching bases. Read as DNA, the sequence is TGTGCCAGCAGTTTTTCTATCGACAGCGCCAATCAGCCCCAGCATTTT. Its translation is CASSFSIDSANQPQHF.